This entry describes one TCR beta chain. This sample was included in a study of cytomegalovirus exposure and HLA in healthy donors. About the study: From HLA-typed donors, an early data release held around 80 million unique TCRs.

Primers included in the PCR were 60 Vbeta and 13 Jbeta primers. Using immunoSEQ multiplex PCR, the repertoire was profiled, and TCRdb retains in-frame clones only, with some absent. The profile covers approximately 240,000 clones, with about 81% appearing a single time and 4.5% to 6% taken by the ten largest. Unmatched junction bases numbered 13, after V lost 6 bases and J lost 2 bases. The CDR3 is made up of 16 amino acids. The sample consisted of PBMCs. This receptor was obtained from a woman aged 40 to 55 in good health and CMV-seropositive. The V call is TRBV23-1, the J call TRBJ2-7; 7 bases fit TRBD1. TRBV23-1 is treated as an ORF (open reading frame) with a function not yet certain. The CDR3 DNA follows: TGCGCCAGCAGACCTATGTCCCGGGACAGAGCCTACGAGCAGTACTTC. Translation gives CASRPMSRDRAYEQYF.